Listed here are 12 T cell receptor beta chains from one sample, sequenced in a study of PD-L1 blockade in urothelial cancer. Time point defined: pretreatment peripheral blood. Sequencing used immunoSEQ multiplex PCR; TCRdb keeps in-frame clones, though not all of them. The table has more than 90,000 clones, 80% to 90% seen once. The specimen was PBMCs, collected around atezolizumab (anti-PD-L1) treatment. Receptors were obtained from a man in his fifties or sixties with urothelial cancer.

The chain couples TRBV6-1 to TRBJ1-3; D is undetermined. This CDR3 spans 15 amino acids. CDR1 is MNHNS, CDR2 SASEGT, per germline. Trimming pared 6 bases from V and 0 bases from J, leaving 12 bases between. The CDR3 reads CASSAEGSSGNTIYF. The CDR3 DNA reads as TGTGCCAGCAGCGCGGAGGGCAGCTCTGGAAACACCATATATTTT.

The count of this clone is one. This chain uses TRBV9 with TRBJ2-5; perhaps TRBD2 as D (5 bases). Per germline, CDR1 SGDLS and CDR2 YYNGEE. Trimming left V 0 bases short and J 4 bases short, with 10 bases between. The CDR3 is 14 amino acids. The CDR3 spells CASSVVGSGETQYF. The CDR3 DNA follows: TGTGCCAGCAGCGTAGTGGGGAGCGGAGAGACCCAGTACTTC.

This rearrangement joins TRBV9 to TRBJ1-1, with TRBD1 identical over 7 bases. V shed 0 bases and J 1 base; nucleotides not matched to a gene: 3. Germline CDR1 reads SGDLS; CDR2 reads YYNGEE. This CDR3 region has 15 residues. In nucleotides, the CDR3 is TGTGCCAGCAGCGTAGGGGGACAGCGGAACACTGAAGCTTTCTTT. Residues: CASSVGGQRNTEAFF. Using reference TRBV9 and TRBJ1-1 for the parts outside the CDR3, the full variable domain is DSGVTQTPKHLITATGQRVTLRCSPRSGDLSVYWYQQSLDQGLQFLIQYYNGEERAKGNILERFSAQQFPDLHSELNLSSLELGDSALYFCASSVGGQRNTEAFFGQGTRLTVV.

The J gene is TRBJ2-1, the V gene TRBV7-9; TRBD2 might be the D (5 bases). The CDR3 runs 13 residues. Germline V gene data show CDR1 as SEHNR and CDR2 as FQNEAQ (reference sequence). Trimming took off 5 bases at V and 9 bases at J, with 14 bases between the two ends. This CDR3 reads CASSPTRIPEQFF. The CDR3 DNA follows: TGTGCCAGCAGCCCTACTAGAATCCCTGAGCAGTTCTTC.

The gene calls are TRBV6-5 and TRBJ2-2; 10 bases align to TRBD2. Germline loops: CDR1 MNHEY, CDR2 SVGAGI. Trimming cost V 6 bases and J 6 bases; bases outside gene matches: 7. The CDR3 covers 15 residues. CDR3 sequence (DNA): TGTGCCAGCAGGGCACTAGCGGGAAGAGCCGGGGAGCTGTTTTTT. Encoded protein: CASRALAGRAGELFF.

The genes are TRBV28 and TRBJ1-3; TRBD1 matches at 8 bases. The CDR3 loop spans 15 amino acids. The V gene end was trimmed by 6 bases and the J gene end by 9 bases; junction bases not matched to a gene: 13. Germline-derived CDR1 and CDR2 are MDHEN and SYDVKM. CDR3 nucleotides: TGTGCCAGCAGACCCGGACAGGGAGGGATCGGCACCATATATTTT. It encodes CASRPGQGGIGTIYF.

The J gene is TRBJ1-2, the V gene TRBV4-2; D is undetermined. The CDR3 sequence is 14 residues long. V lost 1 base and J 1 base, leaving 7 bases between the germline ends. Germline V gene lookup returns CDR1 LGHNA and CDR2 YNFKEQ. The CDR3 DNA is TGTGCCAGCAGCCAAGTACTGAGTAACTATGGCTACACCTTC. Protein: CASSQVLSNYGYTF.

V gene TRBV11-2 combines with J gene TRBJ1-3; no clear D gene. Trimming shortened V by 5 bases and J by 1 base, and 9 bases separated the two germline ends. The CDR3 consists of 14 residues. The germline CDR1 and CDR2 sequences are SGHAT and FQNNGV. For the CDR3, the DNA is TGTGCCAGCAGCCTCGACTTTTCTGGAAACACCATATATTTT. Translating it yields CASSLDFSGNTIYF. Together with reference TRBV11-2 and TRBJ1-3, the CDR3 gives the full variable domain: EAGVAQSPRYKIIEKRQSVAFWCNPISGHATLYWYQQILGQGPKLLIQFQNNGVVDDSQLPKDRFSAERLKGVDSTLKIQPAKLEDSAVYLCASSLDFSGNTIYFGEGSWLTVV.

The J gene is TRBJ2-3, the V gene TRBV7-2, with TRBD2 identical over 12 bases. CDR3 size: 14 residues. Germline V gene sequence: CDR1 SGHTA, CDR2 FQGNSA. The ends lost 5 bases at V and 10 bases at J; junction bases unmatched: 7. CDR3 sequence reads: CASSPGWTSGAQYF. CDR3 sequence (DNA): TGTGCCAGCAGCCCTGGATGGACTAGCGGGGCGCAGTATTTT. The full variable domain, completed using reference TRBV7-2 and TRBJ2-3, is GAGVSQSPSNKVTEKGKDVELRCDPISGHTALYWYRQSLGQGLEFLIYFQGNSAPDKSGLPSDRFSAERTGGSVSTLTIQRTQQEDSAVYLCASSPGWTSGAQYFGPGTRLTVL.

The table lists this clone with a few counts. As DNA, the CDR3 is TGTGCCAGCAGGGCAACTAGCGGGGGATCCGGGGAGCTGTTTTTT. Its translation is CASRATSGGSGELFF. The chain has TRBV2 and TRBJ2-2; 11 bases map to TRBD2. The germline CDR1 and CDR2 sequences are SNHLY and FYNNEI. Trimming took 6 bases from V and 6 from J; bases not matched to a gene: 6. The CDR3 contains 15 residues.

This clone was seen only a few times. This rearrangement joins TRBV6-5 to TRBJ2-7, with D perhaps TRBD2 (5 bases). V shed 7 bases and J shed 6 bases, with 19 bases lying between them. CDR3 length equals 14 residues. Germline CDR1 reads MNHEY; CDR2 reads SVGAGI. The CDR3 nucleotides are TGTGCCAGCATCAAACCCGGAGGCGGGCGCGAGCAGTACTTC. It yields the protein CASIKPGGGREQYF.

The chain recombines TRBV5-1 with TRBJ1-1; TRBD1 matches at 7 bases. CDR3 size: 13 residues. Trimming removed 5 bases from V and 1 base from J; junction bases left unmatched: 2. Germline V gives CDR1 SGHRS, CDR2 YFSETQ. DNA of the CDR3: TGCGCCAGCAGGAGGACAGGGAACACTGAAGCTTTCTTT. As protein: CASRRTGNTEAFF.